The 8 T cell receptor beta chains listed next were all sequenced from one sample in a study of cytomegalovirus exposure and HLA in healthy donors (dated by TCRdb to between 2016 and 2019). Library generation was performed with the immunoSEQ multiplex PCR assay. A mixture of 60 forward primers for TCR Vbeta segments and 13 reverse primers for TCR Jbeta segments was used in the multiplex PCR. TCRdb provides this immuneACCESS table in a form limited to in-frame rearrangements. Some clones are lacking; in checked studies, under half of them reflect an unresolved V gene, and why the rest are absent is not known. Recorded for this sample are 130,000 or so clones; over 70% of them occurred a single time. Jointly, the top ten make up 1.5% of the sample. Sequencing was performed on PBMCs. Receptor source: a woman under 30 in good health and CMV-seronegative.

This sequence joins TRBV7-9 and TRBJ2-7, with 9 nucleotides matching TRBD1. Trimming took 4 bases from V and 6 from J; bases not matched to a gene: 13. The CDR3 has 16 residues. Germline loops: CDR1 SEHNR, CDR2 FQNEAQ (reference sequence). The chain's CDR3 is CASSSPQKGQGLEQYF. For the CDR3, the DNA is TGTGCCAGCAGCTCACCACAAAAGGGACAGGGTCTCGAGCAGTACTTC. Full variable domain (outside the CDR3, taken from reference TRBV7-9 and TRBJ2-7): DTGVSQNPRHKITKRGQNVTFRCDPISEHNRLYWYRQTLGQGPEFLTYFQNEAQLEKSRLLSDRFSAERPKGSFSTLEIQRTEQGDSAMYLCASSSPQKGQGLEQYFGPGTRLTVT.

This chain links TRBV7-8 with TRBJ2-7, with 8 nucleotides matching TRBD1. V lost 2 bases, J lost 3 bases, and 3 bases stayed unmatched. CDR3 length equals 14 residues. The germline V gene encodes CDR1 SGHVS and CDR2 FQNEAQ. CDR3: CASSLRQGIYEQYF. The CDR3 DNA reads TGTGCCAGCAGCTTAAGACAGGGGATCTACGAGCAGTACTTC.

The chain has TRBV4-1 and TRBJ2-3, with 9 bases fitting TRBD1. The length of the CDR3 is 20 residues. V lost 5 bases to trimming and J lost 0 bases; unmatched junction nucleotides: 18. Germline V gives CDR1 MGHRA, CDR2 YSYEKL. CDR3 region: CASSSLAARDRVTSTDTQYF. For the CDR3, the DNA is TGCGCCAGCAGCTCCCTGGCGGCACGGGACAGGGTGACTAGCACAGATACGCAGTATTTT.

The chain employs TRBV9 and TRBJ2-5, with TRBD2 as a possible D gene (5 bases). The end of the DNA aligns better with TRBJ2-7, so the J call may be wrong. This CDR3 is built from 14 residues. The germline gives CDR1 SGDLS, CDR2 YYNGEE. CDR3 bases: TGTGCCAGCAGCGTAGGAGCGGTTTCCTACGAGCAGTACTTC. Translating it yields CASSVGAVSYEQYF.

The rearrangement joins TRBV27 to TRBJ1-2; 9 bases match TRBD1. The CDR3 contains 13 residues. V lost 5 bases and J lost 8; bases outside the gene matches: 6. Germline CDR1 MNHEY, CDR2 SMNVEV (reference sequence). CDR3 coding DNA: TGTGCCAGCAGTCCGAGGACAGGGGACGGCTACACCTTC. Encoded protein: CASSPRTGDGYTF.

This chain connects TRBV2 to TRBJ1-6; D uncertain. Looked up from germline, CDR1 is SNHLY and CDR2 is FYNNEI. Trimming left V 7 bases short and J 8 bases short, with 15 bases between. The CDR3 loop spans 14 amino acids. The CDR3 loop is CASTPRTSYSPLHF. The CDR3, as DNA: TGTGCCAGCACCCCGAGGACTTCTTATTCACCCCTCCACTTT.

This clone has a handful of counts. The J gene is TRBJ2-7, the V gene TRBV30; 7 bases agree with TRBD1. The CDR3 contains 12 residues. Looked up from germline, CDR1 is GTSNPN and CDR2 is SVGIG (reference sequence). V shed 1 base and J 7 bases; nucleotides not matched to a gene: 4. This CDR3 reads CAWSEQGWEQYF. The CDR3 DNA reads TGTGCCTGGAGTGAACAGGGGTGGGAGCAGTACTTC.

The CDR3 DNA reads TGTGCCAGCAGCGGCTGGGACAGGGGCTCCTACGAGCAGTACTTC. Its protein product is CASSGWDRGSYEQYF. The V call is TRBV5-4, the J call TRBJ2-5; 10 nucleotides match TRBD1. The J call may be in error: the DNA end matches TRBJ2-7 better. The CDR3 consists of 15 residues. Germline V gives CDR1 SGHNT, CDR2 YYREEE (reference sequence).